What follows is one T cell receptor (beta chain) and its context. Its specificity is unknown. This CDR3 is built from 19 residues. V lost 3 bases, J lost 0 bases, and 12 bases stayed unmatched. CDR1 is SGHRS, CDR2 YFSETQ, per germline. This entry belongs to a study of tumor-infiltrating lymphocytes in localized non-small cell lung cancer. Points from the study as a whole: T-cell fraction did not differ between immunotypes IM1 and IM2.

Profiled with immunoSEQ multiplex PCR; TCRdb holds only in-frame clones, not every one. The sample lists 21,000 or so clones; roughly 73% were seen once. This receptor was taken from a human donor with non-small cell lung cancer. V and J are TRBV5-1 and TRBJ2-6, with 7 bases identical to TRBD1. The sequencing input was lung tumor tissue. The CDR3 DNA follows: TGCGCCAGCAGCTCCGGAAGGGGACAGCCTGGCTCTGGGGCCAACGTCCTGACTTTC. The encoded protein is CASSSGRGQPGSGANVLTF.